Here is one T cell receptor beta chain with its context. The antigen is unknown. This sample was taken from a study of cytomegalovirus exposure and HLA in healthy donors. CDR3 length equals 14 residues. CDR1 MDHEN and CDR2 SYDVKM come from the germline V gene. Trimming took 4 bases from V and 8 from J, leaving 14 bases between them. Notes on the study in general: The tendency of first-cohort TCR clusters to co-occur in the 90 to 150 validation repertoires was the finding of a later analysis. Generally TCR sequences proved uncommon, though certain public TCRs appeared in numerous donors.

This table comes from immunoSEQ multiplex PCR, and its TCRdb copy is limited to in-frame clones, with some not included. The data show 190,000 or so clones, 84% seen once. This TCR derives from a woman under 40 in good health and CMV-seropositive. Sample: PBMCs. The chain employs TRBV28 and TRBJ1-4; the D gene is possibly TRBD1 (6 bases). The CDR3, as DNA: TGTGCCAGCAGTTCAGAACAGGGCCCCGAAAAACTGTTTTTT. Its protein product is CASSSEQGPEKLFF.